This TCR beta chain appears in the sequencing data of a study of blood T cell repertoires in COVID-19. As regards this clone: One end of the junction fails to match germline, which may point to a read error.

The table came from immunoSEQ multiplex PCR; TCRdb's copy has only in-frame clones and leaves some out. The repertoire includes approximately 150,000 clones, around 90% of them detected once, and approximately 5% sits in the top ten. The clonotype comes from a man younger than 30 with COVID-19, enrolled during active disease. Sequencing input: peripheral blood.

The CDR3 protein is CASSTSGSYEQYF. The CDR3 DNA follows: TGTGCTAGCAGCACTAGCGGGAGCTACGAGCAGTACTTC. This chain joins TRBV27 and TRBJ2-7, with 11 nucleotides matching TRBD2. The germline V gene encodes CDR1 MNHEY and CDR2 SMNVEV (reference sequence). There are 13 residues in the CDR3.